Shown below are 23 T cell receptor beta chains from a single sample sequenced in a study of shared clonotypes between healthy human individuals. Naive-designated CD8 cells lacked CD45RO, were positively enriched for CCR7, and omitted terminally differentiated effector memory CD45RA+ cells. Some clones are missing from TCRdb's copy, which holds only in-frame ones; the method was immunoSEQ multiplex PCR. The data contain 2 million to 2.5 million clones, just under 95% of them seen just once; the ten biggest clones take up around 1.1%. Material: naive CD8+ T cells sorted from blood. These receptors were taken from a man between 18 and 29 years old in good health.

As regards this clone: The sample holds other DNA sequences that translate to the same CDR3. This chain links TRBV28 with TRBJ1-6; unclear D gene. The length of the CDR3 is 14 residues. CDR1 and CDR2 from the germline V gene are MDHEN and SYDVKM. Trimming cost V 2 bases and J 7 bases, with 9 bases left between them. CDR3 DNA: TGTGCCAGCAGTTTACGGCGGTTCAATTCACCCCTCCACTTT. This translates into CASSLRRFNSPLHF.

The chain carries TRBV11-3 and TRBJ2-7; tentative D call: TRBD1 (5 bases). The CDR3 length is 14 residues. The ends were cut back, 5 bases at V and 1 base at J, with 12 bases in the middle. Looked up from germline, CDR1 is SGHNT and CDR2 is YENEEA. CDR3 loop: CASSPQQESYEQYF. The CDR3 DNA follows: TGTGCCAGCAGCCCACAACAGGAGTCCTACGAGCAGTACTTC.

CDR3 amino acids: CASSHQGISYNEQFF. The CDR3 region has the DNA TGTGCCAGCAGCCATCAGGGGATCTCCTACAATGAGCAGTTCTTC. The gene calls are TRBV5-6 and TRBJ2-1, with a tentative D call TRBD1 (6 bases). The germline V and J ends were trimmed by 4 bases and 0 bases, with 11 bases remaining between them. The germline CDR1 and CDR2 sequences are SGHDT and YYEEEE. The CDR3 is 15 residues long.

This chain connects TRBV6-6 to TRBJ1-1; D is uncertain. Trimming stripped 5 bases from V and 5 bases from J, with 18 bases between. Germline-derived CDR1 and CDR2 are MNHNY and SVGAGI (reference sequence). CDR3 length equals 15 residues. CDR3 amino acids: CASSRVGDGITEAFF. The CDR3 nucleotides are TGTGCCAGCAGTCGTGTAGGAGACGGAATTACTGAAGCTTTCTTT.

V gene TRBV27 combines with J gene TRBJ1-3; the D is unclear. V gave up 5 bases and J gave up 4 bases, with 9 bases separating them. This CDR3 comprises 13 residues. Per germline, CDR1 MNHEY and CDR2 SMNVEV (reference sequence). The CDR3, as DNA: TGTGCCAGCAGTGCGGTGTGGGGAAACACCATATATTTT. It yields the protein CASSAVWGNTIYF.

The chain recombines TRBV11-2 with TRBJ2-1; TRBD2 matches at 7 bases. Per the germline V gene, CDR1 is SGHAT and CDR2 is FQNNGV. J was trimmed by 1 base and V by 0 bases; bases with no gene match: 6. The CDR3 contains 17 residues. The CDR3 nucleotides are TGTGCCAGCAGCTTAGATCGAGGGAGGGCATCCTACAATGAGCAGTTCTTC. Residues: CASSLDRGRASYNEQFF.

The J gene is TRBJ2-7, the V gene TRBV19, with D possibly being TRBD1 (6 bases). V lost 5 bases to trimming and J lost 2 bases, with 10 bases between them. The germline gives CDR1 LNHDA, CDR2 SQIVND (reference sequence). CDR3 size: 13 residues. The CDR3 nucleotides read TGTGCCAGTAGTTACAGGGAAGCCTACGAGCAGTACTTC. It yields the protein CASSYREAYEQYF.

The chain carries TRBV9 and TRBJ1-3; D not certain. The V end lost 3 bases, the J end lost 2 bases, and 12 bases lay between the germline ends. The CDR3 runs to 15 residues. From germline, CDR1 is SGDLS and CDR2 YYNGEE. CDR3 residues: CASSGKGLAGNTIYF. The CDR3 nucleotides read TGTGCCAGCAGCGGCAAAGGGTTAGCTGGAAACACCATATATTTT.

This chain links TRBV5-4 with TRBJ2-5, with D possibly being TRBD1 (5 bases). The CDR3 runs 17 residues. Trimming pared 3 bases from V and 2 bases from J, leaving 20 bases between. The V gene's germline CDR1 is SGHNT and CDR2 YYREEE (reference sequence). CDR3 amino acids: CASSSEGATIKQETQYF. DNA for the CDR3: TGTGCCAGCAGCTCAGAAGGGGCCACGATAAAACAAGAGACCCAGTACTTC. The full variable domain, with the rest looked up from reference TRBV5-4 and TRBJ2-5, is ETGVTQSPTHLIKTRGQQVTLRCSSQSGHNTVSWYQQALGQGPQFIFQYYREEENGRGNFPPRFSGLQFPNYSSELNVNALELDDSALYLCASSSEGATIKQETQYFGPGTRLLVL.

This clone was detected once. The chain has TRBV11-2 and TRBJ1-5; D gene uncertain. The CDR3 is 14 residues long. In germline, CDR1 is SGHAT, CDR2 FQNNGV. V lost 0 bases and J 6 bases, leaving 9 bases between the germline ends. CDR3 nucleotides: TGTGCCAGCAGCTTAGAGGTTAACGGTCAGCCCCAGCATTTT. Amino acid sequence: CASSLEVNGQPQHF.

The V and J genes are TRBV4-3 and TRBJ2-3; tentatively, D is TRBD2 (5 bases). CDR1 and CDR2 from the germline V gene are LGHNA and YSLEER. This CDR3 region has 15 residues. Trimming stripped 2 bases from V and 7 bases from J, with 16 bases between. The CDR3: CASSQKEDFYYTQYF. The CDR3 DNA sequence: TGCGCCAGCAGCCAAAAAGAGGACTTTTACTATACGCAGTATTTT.

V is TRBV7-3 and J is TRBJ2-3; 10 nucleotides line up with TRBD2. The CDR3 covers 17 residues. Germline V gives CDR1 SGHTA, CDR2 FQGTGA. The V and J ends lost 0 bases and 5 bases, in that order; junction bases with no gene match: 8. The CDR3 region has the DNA TGTGCCAGCAGCTTAACTGGGCTAGCGGGGGAGGGAGATACGCAGTATTTT. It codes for CASSLTGLAGEGDTQYF.

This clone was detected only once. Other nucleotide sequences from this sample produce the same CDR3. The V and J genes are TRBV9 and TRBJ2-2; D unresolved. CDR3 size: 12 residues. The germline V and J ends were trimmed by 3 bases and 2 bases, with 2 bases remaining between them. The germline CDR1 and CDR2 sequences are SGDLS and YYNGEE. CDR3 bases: TGTGCCAGCAGCGCTAACACCGGGGAGCTGTTTTTT. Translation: CASSANTGELFF. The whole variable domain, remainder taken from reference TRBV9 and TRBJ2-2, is DSGVTQTPKHLITATGQRVTLRCSPRSGDLSVYWYQQSLDQGLQFLIQYYNGEERAKGNILERFSAQQFPDLHSELNLSSLELGDSALYFCASSANTGELFFGEGSRLTVL.

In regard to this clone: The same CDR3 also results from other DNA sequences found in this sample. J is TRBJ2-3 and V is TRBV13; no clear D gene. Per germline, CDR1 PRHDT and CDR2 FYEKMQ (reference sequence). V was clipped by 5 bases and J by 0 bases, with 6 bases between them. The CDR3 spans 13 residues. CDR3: CASSPDSTDTQYF. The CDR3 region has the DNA TGTGCCAGCAGCCCGGATAGCACAGATACGCAGTATTTT.

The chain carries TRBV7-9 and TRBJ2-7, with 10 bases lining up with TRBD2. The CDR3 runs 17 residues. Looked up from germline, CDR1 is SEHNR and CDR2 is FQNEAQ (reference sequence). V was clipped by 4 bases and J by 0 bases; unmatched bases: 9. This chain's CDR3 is CASSYGTSGVNSYEQYF. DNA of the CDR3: TGTGCCAGCAGCTACGGAACTAGCGGGGTAAACTCCTACGAGCAGTACTTC.

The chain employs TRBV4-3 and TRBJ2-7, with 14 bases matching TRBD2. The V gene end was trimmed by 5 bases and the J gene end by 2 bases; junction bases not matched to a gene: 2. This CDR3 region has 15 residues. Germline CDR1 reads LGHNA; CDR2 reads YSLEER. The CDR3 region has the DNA TGCGCCAGCAGCGAGGGACTAGCGGGGGCCTACGAGCAGTACTTC. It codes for CASSEGLAGAYEQYF.

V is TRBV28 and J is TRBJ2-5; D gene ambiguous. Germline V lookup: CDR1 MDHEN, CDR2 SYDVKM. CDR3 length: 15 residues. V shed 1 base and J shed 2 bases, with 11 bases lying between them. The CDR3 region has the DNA TGTGCCAGCAGTTTATTCGGCCAAGGACAAGAGACCCAGTACTTC. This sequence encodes CASSLFGQGQETQYF.

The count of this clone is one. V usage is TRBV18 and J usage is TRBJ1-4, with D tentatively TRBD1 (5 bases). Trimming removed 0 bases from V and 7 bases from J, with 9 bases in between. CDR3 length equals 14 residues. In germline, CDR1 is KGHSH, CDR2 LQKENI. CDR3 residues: CASSPPGAVEKLFF. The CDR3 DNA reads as TGTGCCAGCTCACCACCAGGGGCCGTTGAAAAACTGTTTTTT.

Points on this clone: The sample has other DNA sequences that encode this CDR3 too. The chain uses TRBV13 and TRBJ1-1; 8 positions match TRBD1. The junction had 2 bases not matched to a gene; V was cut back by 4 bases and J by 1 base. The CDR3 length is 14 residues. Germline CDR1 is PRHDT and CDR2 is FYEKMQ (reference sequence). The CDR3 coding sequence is TGTGCCAGCAGCTCCGGACAGGGGAACACTGAAGCTTTCTTT. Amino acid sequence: CASSSGQGNTEAFF.

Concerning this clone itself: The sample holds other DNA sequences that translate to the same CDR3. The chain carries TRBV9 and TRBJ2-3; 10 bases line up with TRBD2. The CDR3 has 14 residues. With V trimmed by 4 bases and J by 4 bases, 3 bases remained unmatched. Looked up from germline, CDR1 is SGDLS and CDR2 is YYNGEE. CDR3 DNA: TGTGCCAGCAGCTTAGCGGGAGGAGCAGATACGCAGTATTTT. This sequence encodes CASSLAGGADTQYF.

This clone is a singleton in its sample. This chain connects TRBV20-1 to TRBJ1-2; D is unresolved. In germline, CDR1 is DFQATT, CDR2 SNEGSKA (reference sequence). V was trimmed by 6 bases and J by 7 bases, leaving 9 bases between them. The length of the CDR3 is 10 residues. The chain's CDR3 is CSALQSGYTF. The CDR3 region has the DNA TGCAGTGCCCTTCAAAGTGGCTACACCTTC.

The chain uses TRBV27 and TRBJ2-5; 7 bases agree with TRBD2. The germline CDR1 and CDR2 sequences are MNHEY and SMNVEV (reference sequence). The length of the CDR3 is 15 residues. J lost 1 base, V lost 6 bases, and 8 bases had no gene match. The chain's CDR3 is CASRPWSGAQETQYF. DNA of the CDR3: TGTGCCAGCAGACCCTGGAGCGGGGCCCAAGAGACCCAGTACTTC.

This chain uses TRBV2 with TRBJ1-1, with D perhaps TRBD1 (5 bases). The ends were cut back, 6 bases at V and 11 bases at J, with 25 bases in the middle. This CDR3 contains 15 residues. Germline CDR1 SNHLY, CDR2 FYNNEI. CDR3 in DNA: TGTGCCAGCAGCCTTTTCCGGGGCGTGGTTACGGATGCTTTCTTT. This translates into CASSLFRGVVTDAFF.